These 3 T cell receptor beta chains were all obtained from the same sample, sequenced in a study of cytomegalovirus exposure and HLA in healthy donors. PCR employed 60 Vbeta and 13 Jbeta primers. Data came from immunoSEQ multiplex PCR; TCRdb stores just in-frame clones and leaves some out. Here the sample spans some 150,000 clones, 77% being singletons. The material sequenced was PBMCs. The receptors stem from a woman aged 25-40 years in good health and CMV-seronegative.

The chain recombines TRBV30 with TRBJ1-1; 11 bases are a match to TRBD1. The length of the CDR3 is 17 residues. Losses at the gene ends were 2 bases for V and 2 bases for J; bases not matched to a gene: 10. CDR1 GTSNPN and CDR2 SVGIG come from the germline V gene (reference sequence). The CDR3 sequence: CAWSYWGGTGGNTEAFF. The CDR3 DNA is TGTGCCTGGAGTTATTGGGGGGGGACAGGGGGTAACACTGAAGCTTTCTTT. Looking up the rest from reference TRBV30 and TRBJ1-1 gives the full variable domain: SQTIHQWPATLVQPVGSPLSLECTVEGTSNPNLYWYRQAAGRGLQLLFYSVGIGQISSEVPQNLSASRPQDRQFILSSKKLLLSDSGFYLCAWSYWGGTGGNTEAFFGQGTRLTVV.

This clone was seen a few times. The chain carries TRBV7-3 and TRBJ2-1; 12 bases line up with TRBD2. CDR3 length: 15 amino acids. V gave up 4 bases and J gave up 2 bases; unmatched junction bases: 0. Germline lookup yields CDR1 SGHTA and CDR2 FQGTGA. For the CDR3, the DNA is TGTGCCAGCAGCTCTAGCGGGGGGGCCTACAATGAGCAGTTCTTC. Translating gives CASSSSGGAYNEQFF.

The V gene is TRBV4-1, the J gene TRBJ2-3, with 8 nucleotides matching TRBD2. V trimming: 7 bases; J trimming: 2 bases; junction bases outside the gene matches: 8. The CDR3 runs to 15 residues. Looked up from germline, CDR1 is MGHRA and CDR2 is YSYEKL. CDR3 residues: CASTPGLVITDTQYF. CDR3 nucleotides: TGCGCCAGCACCCCGGGACTAGTCATCACAGATACGCAGTATTTT.